The clone carrying this TCR beta chain was seen a handful of times. The library attached unique molecular identifiers to individual cDNA molecules. One entry per CDR3 protein, called by TCRdb with MiXCR from the RACE reads. Counted here are 100,000 to 150,000 distinct CDR3 sequences, roughly an eighth occurring once; the ten biggest clones make up around 0.99%. The sample is drawn from a study of human T cells and chemical hapten exposure. Overall study: TCR yields per sample varied mostly from small pooled library volume differences.

The CDR3 is 14 residues long. Germline assignment: CDR1 ENHRY and CDR2 SYGVKD. V gave up 6 bases and J gave up 5 bases; unmatched junction bases: 5. Time point specified: patch test 1, 2 weeks after DPC sensitization. Treatment here: therapeutic diphenylcyclopropenone sensitization with weekly scalp DPC. Staff drew blood before applying each patch test. Unfractionated whole blood yielded total RNA. Sequencing was performed on whole blood, taken in connection with sensitization to the hapten diphenylcyclopropenone (DPC). The source of this sequence is a man younger than 30 with alopecia areata. Some clones in this sample may be carry-over from other donors' samples. The chain has TRBV10-3 and TRBJ2-3; 10 bases align to TRBD1. This CDR3 reads CAISRDRGLDTQYF. CDR3 DNA: TGTGCCATCAGCCGGGACAGGGGTTTAGATACGCAGTATTTT.